Below are 3 T cell receptor beta chains sequenced from a single sample in a study of T cells in Graves' hyperthyroidism and ophthalmopathy. Authors of the study amplified TCR beta CDR3 regions from RNA transcripts. The HTBI primer set drove a first-round RT-PCR of the TCR CDR3. TCRdb recomputed calls from the multiplex PCR reads with MiXCR, one row per CDR3 protein. Here the sample spans some 370,000 distinct CDR3 sequences, about an eighth being singletons. Sequencing was performed on blood. Receptors were obtained from a man aged 50-60 years with Graves' ophthalmopathy.

The chain uses TRBV29-1 and TRBJ2-3; the D gene is possibly TRBD2 (7 bases). CDR1 is SQVTM and CDR2 is ANQGSEA in the germline V gene. The CDR3 length is 12 residues. V was cut by 6 bases and J by 6 bases, with 13 bases left in between. The CDR3 region has the DNA TGCAGCGTGTGGGGGGGCGCGGATACGCAGTATTTT. As protein: CSVWGGADTQYF.

This chain joins TRBV27 and TRBJ2-7; 8 bases match TRBD2. Germline lookup yields CDR1 MNHEY and CDR2 SMNVEV (reference sequence). V shed 3 bases, J shed 6 bases, and the junction held 10 bases outside the gene matches. This CDR3 region has 15 residues. This CDR3 is CASSLISGIPLEQYF. CDR3 sequence (DNA): TGTGCCAGCAGTTTGATTAGCGGGATCCCGCTCGAGCAGTACTTC.

The V call is TRBV6-6, the J call TRBJ1-5; D not certain. V gave up 0 bases and J gave up 4 bases, with 7 bases separating them. The CDR3 consists of 14 residues. CDR1 is MNHNY, CDR2 SVGAGI, per germline (reference sequence). The CDR3: CASSYSQVNQPQHF. In DNA form, the CDR3 reads TGTGCCAGCAGTTACTCCCAGGTTAATCAGCCCCAGCATTTT.